This record concerns one TCR beta chain sequence. While infection was still active, Seattle patients were enrolled and then followed longitudinally. The sample originates from a study of blood T cell repertoires in COVID-19. Study details: COVID-19 samples collected from the United States, Italy and Spain covered acute and convalescent phases.

Only in-frame clones appear in the TCRdb table, and some are missing; sequencing was by immunoSEQ multiplex PCR. Of over 250,000 clones listed, approximately 86% are singletons. The sequencing input was peripheral blood. This TCR came from a woman in her 70s with COVID-19, enrolled during active disease.

DNA for the CDR3: TGTGCCTGGAGGGCCGGGACAGGTGGCTACACCTTC. As protein: CAWRAGTGGYTF. V gene TRBV30 combines with J gene TRBJ1-2; 8 nucleotides line up with TRBD1. The CDR3 is 12 amino acids. The J segment lost 7 bases and the V segment lost 3 bases, leaving 4 bases of the junction unmatched. Germline values: CDR1 GTSNPN, CDR2 SVGIG (reference sequence). The full variable domain, completed using reference TRBV30 and TRBJ1-2, is SQTIHQWPATLVQPVGSPLSLECTVEGTSNPNLYWYRQAAGRGLQLLFYSVGIGQISSEVPQNLSASRPQDRQFILSSKKLLLSDSGFYLCAWRAGTGGYTFGSGTRLTVV.